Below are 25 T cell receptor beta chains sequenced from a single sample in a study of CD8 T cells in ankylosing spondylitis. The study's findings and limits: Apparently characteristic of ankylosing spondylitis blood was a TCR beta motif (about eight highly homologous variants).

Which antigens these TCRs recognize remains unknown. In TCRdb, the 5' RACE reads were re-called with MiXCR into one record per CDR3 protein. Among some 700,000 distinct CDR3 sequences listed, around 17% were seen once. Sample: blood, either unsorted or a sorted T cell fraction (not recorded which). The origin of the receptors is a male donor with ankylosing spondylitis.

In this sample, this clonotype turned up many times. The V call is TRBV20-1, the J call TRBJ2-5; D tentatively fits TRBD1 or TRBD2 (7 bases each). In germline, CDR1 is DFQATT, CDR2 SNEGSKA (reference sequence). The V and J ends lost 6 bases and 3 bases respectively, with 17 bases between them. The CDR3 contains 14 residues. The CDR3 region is CSAKGGDSKETQYF. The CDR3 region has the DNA TGCAGTGCAAAAGGGGGGGACAGTAAAGAGACCCAGTACTTC.

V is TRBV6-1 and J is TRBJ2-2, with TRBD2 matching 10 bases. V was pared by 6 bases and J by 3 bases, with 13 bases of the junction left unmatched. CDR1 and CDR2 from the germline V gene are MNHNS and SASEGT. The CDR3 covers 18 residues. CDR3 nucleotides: TGTGCCAGCAGCGGGGGGGCTAGCGGGAGCCTGTACACCGGGGAGCTGTTTTTT. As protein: CASSGGASGSLYTGELFF.

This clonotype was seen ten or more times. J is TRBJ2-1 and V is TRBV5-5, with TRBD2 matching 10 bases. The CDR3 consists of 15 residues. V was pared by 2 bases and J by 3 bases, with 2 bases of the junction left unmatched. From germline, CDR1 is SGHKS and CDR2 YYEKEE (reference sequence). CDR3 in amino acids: CASSLLAGNYNEQFF. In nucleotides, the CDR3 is TGTGCCAGCAGCTTACTAGCGGGGAACTACAATGAGCAGTTCTTC. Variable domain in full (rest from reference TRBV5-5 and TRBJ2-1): DAGVTQSPTHLIKTRGQQVTLRCSPISGHKSVSWYQQVLGQGPQFIFQYYEKEERGRGNFPDRFSARQFPNYSSELNVNALLLGDSALYLCASSLLAGNYNEQFFGPGTRLTVL.

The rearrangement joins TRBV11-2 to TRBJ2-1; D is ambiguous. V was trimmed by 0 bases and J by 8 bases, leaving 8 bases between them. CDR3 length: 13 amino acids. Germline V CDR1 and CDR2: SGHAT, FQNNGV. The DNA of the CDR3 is TGTGCCAGCAGCTTAGATCGGAGTGATGAGCAGTTCTTC. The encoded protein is CASSLDRSDEQFF.

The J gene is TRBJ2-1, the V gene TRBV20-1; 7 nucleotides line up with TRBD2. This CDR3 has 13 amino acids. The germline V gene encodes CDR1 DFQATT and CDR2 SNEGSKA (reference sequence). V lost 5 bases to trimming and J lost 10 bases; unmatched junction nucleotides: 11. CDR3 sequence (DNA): TGCAGTGCTCCCTACGCGGGAGCGAGGGAGCAGTTCTTC. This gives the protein CSAPYAGAREQFF.

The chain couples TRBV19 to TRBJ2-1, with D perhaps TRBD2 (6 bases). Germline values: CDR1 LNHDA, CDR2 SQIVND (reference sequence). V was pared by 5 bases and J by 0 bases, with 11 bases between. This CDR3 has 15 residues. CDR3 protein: CASSRGWSSYNEQFF. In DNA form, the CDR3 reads TGTGCCAGTAGTCGGGGGTGGAGCTCCTACAATGAGCAGTTCTTC. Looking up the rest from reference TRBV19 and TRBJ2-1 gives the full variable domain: DGGITQSPKYLFRKEGQNVTLSCEQNLNHDAMYWYRQDPGQGLRLIYYSQIVNDFQKGDIAEGYSVSREKKESFPLTVTSAQKNPTAFYLCASSRGWSSYNEQFFGPGTRLTVL.

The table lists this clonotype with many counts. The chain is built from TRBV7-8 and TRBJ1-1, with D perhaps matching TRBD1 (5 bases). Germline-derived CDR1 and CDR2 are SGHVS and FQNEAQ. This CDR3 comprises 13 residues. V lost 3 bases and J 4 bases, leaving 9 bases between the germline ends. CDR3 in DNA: TGTGCCAGCAGCTTGGAGGGGTTCACTGAAGCTTTCTTT. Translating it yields CASSLEGFTEAFF.

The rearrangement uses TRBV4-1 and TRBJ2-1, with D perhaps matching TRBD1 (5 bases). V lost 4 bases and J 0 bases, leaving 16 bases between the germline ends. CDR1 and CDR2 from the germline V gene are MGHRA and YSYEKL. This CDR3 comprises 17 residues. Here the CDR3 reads CASSPSSTVRSYNEQFF. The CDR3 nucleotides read TGCGCCAGCAGCCCCAGTTCGACAGTCCGCTCCTACAATGAGCAGTTCTTC.

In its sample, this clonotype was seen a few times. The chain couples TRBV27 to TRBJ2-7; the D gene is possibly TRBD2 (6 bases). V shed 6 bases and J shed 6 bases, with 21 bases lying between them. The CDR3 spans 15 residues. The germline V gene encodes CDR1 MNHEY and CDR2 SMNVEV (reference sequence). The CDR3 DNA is TGTGCCAGCAGGCGGGACGGGGGACTTGGAGGCGAGCAGTACTTC. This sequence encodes CASRRDGGLGGEQYF.

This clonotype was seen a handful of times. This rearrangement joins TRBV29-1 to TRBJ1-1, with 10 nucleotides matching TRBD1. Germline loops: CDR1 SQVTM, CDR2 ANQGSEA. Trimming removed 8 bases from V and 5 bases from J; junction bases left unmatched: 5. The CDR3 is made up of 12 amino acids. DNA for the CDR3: TGCAGCTTAGACAGGGGGCGAACTGAAGCTTTCTTT. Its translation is CSLDRGRTEAFF.

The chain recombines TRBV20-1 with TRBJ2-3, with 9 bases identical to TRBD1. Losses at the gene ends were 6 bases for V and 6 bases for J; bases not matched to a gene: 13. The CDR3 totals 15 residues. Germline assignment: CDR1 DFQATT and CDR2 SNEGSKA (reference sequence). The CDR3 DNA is TGCAGTGCCCCCTTGGGGACAGGGCCCCGGGATACGCAGTATTTT. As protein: CSAPLGTGPRDTQYF.

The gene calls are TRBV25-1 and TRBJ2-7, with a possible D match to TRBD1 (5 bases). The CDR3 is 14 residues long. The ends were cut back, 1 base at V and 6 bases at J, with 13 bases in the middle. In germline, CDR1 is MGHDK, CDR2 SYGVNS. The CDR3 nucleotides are TGTGCCAGCAGTGAATTGGGGCAGGTCGTCGAGCAGTACTTC. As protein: CASSELGQVVEQYF.

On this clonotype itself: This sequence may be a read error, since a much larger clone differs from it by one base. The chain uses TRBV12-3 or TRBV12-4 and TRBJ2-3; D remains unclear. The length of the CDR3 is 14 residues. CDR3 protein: CACSLDGSTDTQYF. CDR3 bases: TGTGCCTGCAGTTTGGACGGAAGCACAGATACGCAGTATTTT.

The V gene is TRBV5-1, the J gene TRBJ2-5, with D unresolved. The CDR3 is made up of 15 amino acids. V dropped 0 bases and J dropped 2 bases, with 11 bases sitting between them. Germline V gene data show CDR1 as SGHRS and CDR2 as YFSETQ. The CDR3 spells CASSLAVGHQETQYF. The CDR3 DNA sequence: TGCGCCAGCAGCTTGGCTGTAGGTCATCAAGAGACCCAGTACTTC.

The chain's CDR3 is CATSDPGTSNEQFF. The CDR3 DNA reads as TGTGCCACCAGTGATCCCGGGACCTCCAATGAGCAGTTCTTC. The chain has TRBV24-1 and TRBJ2-1; D is tentatively TRBD1 or TRBD2 (5 bases each). The CDR3 consists of 14 residues. The ends were cut back, 3 bases at V and 6 bases at J, with 11 bases in the middle. Germline CDR1 and CDR2: KGHDR and SFDVKD.

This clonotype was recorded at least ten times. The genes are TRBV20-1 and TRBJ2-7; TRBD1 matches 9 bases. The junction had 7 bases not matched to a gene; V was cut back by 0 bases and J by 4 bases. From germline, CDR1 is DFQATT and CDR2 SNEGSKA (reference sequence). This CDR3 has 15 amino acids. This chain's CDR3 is CSARDLDRGIYEQYF. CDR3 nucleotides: TGCAGTGCTAGAGATCTCGACAGGGGGATTTACGAGCAGTACTTC.

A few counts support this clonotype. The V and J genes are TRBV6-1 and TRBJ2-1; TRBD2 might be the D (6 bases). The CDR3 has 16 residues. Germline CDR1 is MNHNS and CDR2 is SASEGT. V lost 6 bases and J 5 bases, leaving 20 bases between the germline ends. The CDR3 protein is CASSSFRGMVDNEQFF. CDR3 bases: TGTGCCAGCAGCTCCTTCCGGGGGATGGTAGACAATGAGCAGTTCTTC.

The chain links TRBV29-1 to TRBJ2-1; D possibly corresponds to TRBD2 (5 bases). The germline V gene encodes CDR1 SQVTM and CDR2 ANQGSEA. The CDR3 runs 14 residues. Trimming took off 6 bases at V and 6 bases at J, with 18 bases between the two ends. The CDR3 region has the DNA TGCAGCGTCGGAGGAGTGGGAAACATCAATGAGCAGTTCTTC. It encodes CSVGGVGNINEQFF.

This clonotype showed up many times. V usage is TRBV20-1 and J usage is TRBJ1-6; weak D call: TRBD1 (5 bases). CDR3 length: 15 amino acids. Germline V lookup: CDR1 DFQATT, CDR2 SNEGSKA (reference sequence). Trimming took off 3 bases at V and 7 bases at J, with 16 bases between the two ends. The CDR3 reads CSARSGTGPNSPLHF. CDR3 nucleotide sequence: TGCAGTGCTAGGTCCGGGACGGGGCCCAATTCACCCCTCCACTTT.

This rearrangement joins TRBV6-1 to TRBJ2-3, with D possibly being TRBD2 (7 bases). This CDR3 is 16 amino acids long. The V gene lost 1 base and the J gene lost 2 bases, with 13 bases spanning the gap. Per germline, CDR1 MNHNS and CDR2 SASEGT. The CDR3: CASSEGGRGYTDTQYF. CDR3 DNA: TGTGCCAGCAGTGAAGGGGGGCGGGGGTACACAGATACGCAGTATTTT.

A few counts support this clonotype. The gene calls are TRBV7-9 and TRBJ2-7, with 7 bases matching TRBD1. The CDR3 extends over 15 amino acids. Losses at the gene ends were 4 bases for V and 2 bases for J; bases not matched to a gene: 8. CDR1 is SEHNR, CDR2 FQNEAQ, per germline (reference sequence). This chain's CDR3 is CASSSWTGAAYEQYF. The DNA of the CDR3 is TGTGCCAGCAGCTCCTGGACAGGAGCAGCCTACGAGCAGTACTTC.

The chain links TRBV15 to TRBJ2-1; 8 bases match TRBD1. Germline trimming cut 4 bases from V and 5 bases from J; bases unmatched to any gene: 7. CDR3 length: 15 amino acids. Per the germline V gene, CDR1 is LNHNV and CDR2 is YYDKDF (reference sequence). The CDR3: CATSTRQGNNNEQFF. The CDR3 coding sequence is TGTGCCACCAGCACCCGACAGGGGAATAACAATGAGCAGTTCTTC.

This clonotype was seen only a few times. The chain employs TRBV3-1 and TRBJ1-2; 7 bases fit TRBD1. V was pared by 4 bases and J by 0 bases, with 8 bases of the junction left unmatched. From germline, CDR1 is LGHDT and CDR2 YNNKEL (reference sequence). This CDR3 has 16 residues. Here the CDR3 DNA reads TGTGCCAGCAGCCTCACAGGGGAGTTAGCTAACTATGGCTACACCTTC. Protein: CASSLTGELANYGYTF.

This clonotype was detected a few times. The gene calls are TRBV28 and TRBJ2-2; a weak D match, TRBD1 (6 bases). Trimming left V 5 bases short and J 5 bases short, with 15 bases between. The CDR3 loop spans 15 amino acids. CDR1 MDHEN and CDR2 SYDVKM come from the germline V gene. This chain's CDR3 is CASSPPGVRTGELFF. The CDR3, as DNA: TGTGCCAGCAGTCCGCCAGGGGTAAGGACCGGGGAGCTGTTTTTT.

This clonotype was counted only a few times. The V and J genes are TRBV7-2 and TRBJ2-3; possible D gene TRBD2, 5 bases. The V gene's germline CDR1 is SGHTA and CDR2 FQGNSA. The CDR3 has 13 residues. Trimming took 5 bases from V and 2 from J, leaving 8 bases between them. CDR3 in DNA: TGTGCCAGCAGCCCACGGGACACAGATACGCAGTATTTT. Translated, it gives CASSPRDTDTQYF.